The 20 T cell receptor beta chains below all came from one sample that was sequenced in a study of OX40 agonist ivuxolimab in advanced cancers. Assay used: immunoSEQ multiplex PCR; TCRdb lists only in-frame clones, some missing. This table has approximately 80,000 clones, about 89% appearing once. The sequencing here drew on CD4+ or CD8+ T cells sorted from blood, taken in a trial of the OX40 agonist ivuxolimab. Receptors originate from an adult with an advanced solid tumor such as melanoma, head and neck, liver or kidney cancer.

The chain carries TRBV9 and TRBJ1-2, with D possibly matching TRBD1 (5 bases). Per the germline V gene, CDR1 is SGDLS and CDR2 is YYNGEE. This CDR3 comprises 20 residues. The ends were cut back, 0 bases at V and 4 bases at J, with 28 bases in the middle. Here the CDR3 reads CASSVGGAGEAPFGGYGYTF. CDR3 nucleotide sequence: TGTGCCAGCAGCGTAGGAGGAGCTGGGGAGGCTCCGTTTGGGGGCTATGGCTACACCTTC. The whole variable domain, remainder taken from reference TRBV9 and TRBJ1-2, is DSGVTQTPKHLITATGQRVTLRCSPRSGDLSVYWYQQSLDQGLQFLIQYYNGEERAKGNILERFSAQQFPDLHSELNLSSLELGDSALYFCASSVGGAGEAPFGGYGYTFGSGTRLTVV.

This CDR3 is CASSQDLRGTGELFF. Written as DNA, the CDR3 is TGCGCCAGCAGCCAAGATCTTAGGGGCACCGGGGAGCTGTTTTTT. The chain recombines TRBV4-3 with TRBJ2-2, with D maybe TRBD1 (5 bases). The CDR3 runs 15 residues. V gave up 0 bases and J gave up 4 bases, with 9 bases separating them. Germline CDR1 reads LGHNA; CDR2 reads YSLEER.

V is TRBV19 and J is TRBJ2-7; 8 nucleotides agree with TRBD1. V trimming: 5 bases; J trimming: 6 bases; junction bases outside the gene matches: 6. This CDR3 contains 13 residues. From germline, CDR1 is LNHDA and CDR2 SQIVND (reference sequence). CDR3 nucleotide sequence: TGTGCCAGTAGTTCCGGGACAGGATCCGAGCAGTACGTC. Encoded protein: CASSSGTGSEQYV.

The gene calls are TRBV28 and TRBJ2-2; D gene unclear. The CDR3 consists of 11 residues. V was shortened by 3 bases and J by 7 bases, with 3 bases between the two germline ends. Per the germline V gene, CDR1 is MDHEN and CDR2 is SYDVKM. The CDR3 sequence is CASSFIGELFF. In DNA, the CDR3 is TGTGCCAGCAGTTTTATCGGGGAGCTGTTTTTT.

This clone is a singleton in its sample. The gene calls are TRBV5-1 and TRBJ1-6; D is unclear. Germline values: CDR1 SGHRS, CDR2 YFSETQ. Trimming stripped 4 bases from V and 6 bases from J, with 14 bases between. The CDR3 loop spans 15 amino acids. CDR3 sequence reads: CASSPAEYGNSPLHF. DNA for the CDR3: TGCGCCAGCAGCCCGGCAGAGTACGGTAATTCACCCCTCCACTTT.

There are a few counts of this clone. V usage is TRBV12-5 and J usage is TRBJ1-3; D remains ambiguous. The germline gives CDR1 LGHNT, CDR2 FRNRAP. Trimming took off 3 bases at V and 4 bases at J, with 7 bases between the two ends. This CDR3 spans 13 amino acids. The CDR3 sequence is CASGFGPGNTIYF. Here the CDR3 DNA reads TGTGCTAGTGGTTTTGGGCCCGGAAACACCATATATTTT.

The V call is TRBV14, the J call TRBJ1-2, with D unresolved. The CDR3 is 12 residues long. In germline, CDR1 is SGHDN, CDR2 FVKESK. V gave up 4 bases and J gave up 10 bases, with 13 bases separating them. CDR3 in amino acids: CASSLNKNVYTF. The DNA of the CDR3 is TGTGCCAGCAGCCTCAATAAGAACGTCTACACCTTC.

The V and J genes are TRBV30 and TRBJ2-3; D is perhaps TRBD2 (5 bases). Germline V gene lookup returns CDR1 GTSNPN and CDR2 SVGIG (reference sequence). This CDR3 has 11 amino acids. CDR3 protein: CAIGETDTQYF. The DNA of the CDR3 is TGTGCTATTGGGGAGACAGATACGCAGTATTTT.

This chain joins TRBV7-6 and TRBJ1-3, with D uncertain. V lost 1 base and J lost 3, with 7 bases in between. The CDR3 consists of 14 residues. The germline gives CDR1 SGHVS, CDR2 FNYEAQ. CDR3 in amino acids: CASSLGQYGNTIYF. The CDR3, as DNA: TGTGCCAGCAGCTTAGGCCAGTATGGAAACACCATATATTTT.

The chain employs TRBV19 and TRBJ1-5, with unresolved D. The CDR3 runs 14 residues. Germline-derived CDR1 and CDR2 are LNHDA and SQIVND (reference sequence). The V and J ends lost 2 bases and 0 bases respectively, with 5 bases between them. The CDR3 bases are TGTGCCAGTAGTATACTGATTAGCAATCAGCCCCAGCATTTT. It encodes CASSILISNQPQHF. Drawing the rest from reference TRBV19 and TRBJ1-5, the complete variable domain is DGGITQSPKYLFRKEGQNVTLSCEQNLNHDAMYWYRQDPGQGLRLIYYSQIVNDFQKGDIAEGYSVSREKKESFPLTVTSAQKNPTAFYLCASSILISNQPQHFGDGTRLSIL.

The chain employs TRBV6-6 and TRBJ2-1; D not resolved. The CDR3 spans 15 residues. Trimming cost V 5 bases and J 2 bases, with 13 bases left between them. Germline CDR1 reads MNHNY; CDR2 reads SVGAGI (reference sequence). The CDR3 reads CASSPAAEPYNEQFF. As DNA, the CDR3 is TGTGCCAGCAGTCCCGCGGCGGAGCCCTACAATGAGCAGTTCTTC.

This clone was counted between two and nine times. The rearrangement links TRBV29-1 to TRBJ1-2, with D possibly TRBD1 on 5 matching bases. CDR1 is SQVTM and CDR2 is ANQGSEA in the germline V gene. V lost 4 bases and J 0 bases, leaving 15 bases between the germline ends. This CDR3 is 15 amino acids long. The CDR3 nucleotides read TGCAGCGTTGTCGGGGCGGTGGGGGCTAACTATGGCTACACCTTC. Protein: CSVVGAVGANYGYTF. Variable domain in full (rest from reference TRBV29-1 and TRBJ1-2): SAVISQKPSRDICQRGTSLTIQCQVDSQVTMMFWYRQQPGQSLTLIATANQGSEATYESGFVIDKFPISRPNLTFSTLTVSNMSPEDSSIYLCSVVGAVGANYGYTFGSGTRLTVV.

The chain joins TRBV9 to TRBJ1-3, with a weak D call TRBD1 (6 bases). The CDR3 length is 16 residues. Trimming cost V 0 bases and J 0 bases, with 10 bases left between them. Germline CDR1 reads SGDLS; CDR2 reads YYNGEE. The CDR3 nucleotides read TGTGCCAGCAGCGTAGAAGGGGGACTCTCTGGAAACACCATATATTTT. This translates into CASSVEGGLSGNTIYF.

The chain carries TRBV9 and TRBJ2-3; TRBD2 is a possible D gene (6 bases). This CDR3 spans 15 amino acids. V lost 2 bases to trimming and J lost 2 bases, with 12 bases between them. Germline loops: CDR1 SGDLS, CDR2 YYNGEE. CDR3 region: CASSVGGLSTDTQYF. CDR3 nucleotide sequence: TGTGCCAGCAGCGTCGGGGGACTGTCCACAGATACGCAGTATTTT.

This clone was observed once. The chain couples TRBV11-3 to TRBJ1-3; possibly TRBD1 for D (5 bases). V was cut by 5 bases and J by 0 bases, with 14 bases left in between. The CDR3 covers 16 residues. Germline CDR1 reads SGHNT; CDR2 reads YENEEA. DNA of the CDR3: TGTGCCAGCAGCGGGGGGGGACGGCGCTCTGGAAACACCATATATTTT. Amino acid sequence: CASSGGGRRSGNTIYF.

The CDR3 loop is CASSLLVGTDEAFF. The CDR3 DNA sequence: TGTGCCAGCAGTTTATTGGTGGGGACCGATGAAGCTTTCTTT. The rearrangement joins TRBV27 to TRBJ1-1; D perhaps matches TRBD1 (5 bases). The germline gives CDR1 MNHEY, CDR2 SMNVEV (reference sequence). Trimming stripped 1 base from V and 7 bases from J, with 13 bases between. There are 14 residues in the CDR3.

As concerns this clone: Other DNA sequences within the sample encode an identical CDR3. The chain links TRBV30 to TRBJ2-3, with D uncertain. The CDR3 loop spans 10 amino acids. Looked up from germline, CDR1 is GTSNPN and CDR2 is SVGIG (reference sequence). The V end was cut by 1 base, the J end by 4 bases, with 0 bases between. The CDR3 protein is CAWSADTQYF. CDR3 nucleotide sequence: TGTGCCTGGAGTGCAGATACGCAGTATTTT.

The genes are TRBV7-2 and TRBJ1-3; D is perhaps TRBD1 (5 bases). The CDR3 covers 18 residues. Germline V CDR1 and CDR2: SGHTA, FQGNSA. Trimming stripped 2 bases from V and 4 bases from J, with 21 bases between. The DNA of the CDR3 is TGTGCCAGCAGCTTAAGGGGCCCCCTTGGCCCTTCCGGAAACACCATATATTTT. Its protein product is CASSLRGPLGPSGNTIYF.

By sample share, this clone is medium-sized. The chain has TRBV6-6 and TRBJ2-2; D is undetermined. The CDR3 is 12 amino acids. The germline V gene encodes CDR1 MNHNY and CDR2 SVGAGI (reference sequence). With 0 bases removed from V and 6 bases from J, the gap between germline ends came to 2 bases. CDR3 loop: CASSYSAGELFF. CDR3 DNA sequence: TGTGCCAGCAGTTACTCGGCCGGGGAGCTGTTTTTT.

This chain uses TRBV7-8 with TRBJ1-5, with 7 positions matching TRBD1. Germline V gene lookup returns CDR1 SGHVS and CDR2 FQNEAQ. Unmatched junction bases numbered 2, after V lost 2 bases and J lost 1 base. This CDR3 region has 15 residues. CDR3 protein: CASSLRGQSNQPQHF. Here the CDR3 DNA reads TGTGCCAGCAGCTTAAGGGGACAGAGCAATCAGCCCCAGCATTTT.